This TCR beta chain was obtained from a study of blood T cell repertoires in COVID-19 (TCRdb year 2020). As for the study more broadly: The collaborator samples originated in the United States, Italy and Spain and spanned the acute and convalescent phases of COVID-19. The prospective study material was composed of cDNA or gDNA derived from T cells, B-cell-depleted T cells, or PBMCs. The dataset comprised deeply sampled blood TCRbeta repertoires from subjects exposed to, actively infected with, or recovered from COVID-19. The repertoires were made available in a free public database intended to serve as a resource for research on the immune response to SARS-CoV-2. Samples came from the ongoing ImmuneRACE study (first 160 participants) plus 1,254 subjects from 6 global collaborators. Sample metadata almost always included a de-identified subject ID, COVID-19 status, age in years and sex. Where available, HLA class I and class II types were taken from metadata supplied by the sample provider and were not determined by assay-based typing. Here is what the overall study found, with its caveats: The amount of clinical and demographic metadata varied by source and participant and was provided uncurated.

TCRbeta CDR3 regions were amplified from genomic DNA using the immunoSEQ Assay, a bias-controlled multiplex PCR. Per the original workflow: The number of nucleated cells in each sample was estimated by amplification of reference gene primers within the assay. Sequence reads were collapsed and filtered to measure the absolute abundance of every unique TCRbeta CDR3 rearrangement. Productive Simpson clonality was computed per sample as the square root of Simpson's diversity index over productive rearrangements. TCRdb provides this immuneACCESS table in a form limited to in-frame rearrangements. Some clones are lacking; in checked studies, under half of them reflect an unresolved V gene, and why the rest are absent is not known. V and J calls and clone size are those listed in that table; D and trimming were worked out from the DNA. The sample contains about 200,000 clones, roughly four fifths of them found a single time. Approximately 4.8% of the sample is held by the ten biggest clonotypes.

Participants in the prospective study were enrolled through a virtual design, were aged about 18 to 100 years, and lived in roughly 24 United States geographic areas. Cohort assignment in the prospective study relied on participant-reported clinical history from a screening survey and a study questionnaire. A participant counted as exposed if, within 2 weeks of entering the study, that participant had been in contact with someone who had a PCR-confirmed or clinician-diagnosed COVID-19 case. In the prospective study, whole blood, serum and a nasopharyngeal or oropharyngeal swab were collected from each participant by mobile phlebotomists. Participants in the prospective study had the option to provide additional blood draws and questionnaires over a roughly 2-month period. Before DNA extraction, prospective study blood samples were shipped either frozen or at room temperature. Looking up the germline V gene yields CDR1 SGHTA and CDR2 FQGNSA. There are 15 amino acids in the CDR3, from cysteine to phenylalanine inclusive. Only CDR3 DNA remains: 45 bases, in frame from the first base. Trimming accounts for 1 base at V and 3 bases at J, while the number of junction bases matched to no gene is 4.

As to this clone: This clone's antigen is unknown. No base quality information exists; no much larger clone differs at one position.

This TCR was sampled from a woman aged 45-65 years who had been exposed to COVID-19. The sequencing sample was made of PBMCs or T cells enriched from blood (not recorded which). The chain employs TRBV7-2 and TRBJ2-5, with 8 junctional bases fitting TRBD1. Read as DNA, the sequence is TGTGCCAGCAGCTTAGGCGGGACAGGAGAAGAGACCCAGTACTTC. Its coded protein is CASSLGGTGEETQYF.